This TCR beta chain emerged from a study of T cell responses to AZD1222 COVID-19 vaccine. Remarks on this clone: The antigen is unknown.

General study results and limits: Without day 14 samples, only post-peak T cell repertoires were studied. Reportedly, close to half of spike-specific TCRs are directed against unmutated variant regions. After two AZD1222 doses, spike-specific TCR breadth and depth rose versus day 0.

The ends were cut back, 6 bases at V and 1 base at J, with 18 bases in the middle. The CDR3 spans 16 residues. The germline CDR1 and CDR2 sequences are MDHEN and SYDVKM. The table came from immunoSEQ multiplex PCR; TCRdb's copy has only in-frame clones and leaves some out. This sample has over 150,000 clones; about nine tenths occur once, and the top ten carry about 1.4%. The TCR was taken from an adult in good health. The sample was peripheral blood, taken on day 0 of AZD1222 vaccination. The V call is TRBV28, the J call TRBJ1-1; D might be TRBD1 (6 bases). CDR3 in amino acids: CASSSGGDPGNTEAFF. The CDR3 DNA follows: TGTGCCAGCAGCTCGGGGGGCGATCCGGGGAACACTGAAGCTTTCTTT.